The next 14 T cell receptor beta chains were all read from a single sample in a study of blood T cell repertoires in COVID-19. Repertoires were generated with immunoSEQ multiplex PCR, while TCRdb's copy carries only in-frame clones and drops some. The table lists approximately 90,000 clones, 85% of them singletons. The sample taken for sequencing was peripheral blood. The source is a man between 60 and 70 years old with acute or convalescent COVID-19.

This chain connects TRBV19 to TRBJ2-1; 13 bases are a match to TRBD2. V lost 4 bases and J lost 3; bases outside the gene matches: 9. Germline values: CDR1 LNHDA, CDR2 SQIVND (reference sequence). This CDR3 has 18 amino acids. The CDR3 region is CASSTTGLAGEFYNEQFF. CDR3 nucleotides: TGTGCCAGTAGTACGACCGGACTAGCGGGAGAATTCTACAATGAGCAGTTCTTC. Drawing the rest from reference TRBV19 and TRBJ2-1, the complete variable domain is DGGITQSPKYLFRKEGQNVTLSCEQNLNHDAMYWYRQDPGQGLRLIYYSQIVNDFQKGDIAEGYSVSREKKESFPLTVTSAQKNPTAFYLCASSTTGLAGEFYNEQFFGPGTRLTVL.

The V call is TRBV7-2, the J call TRBJ2-3, with D unclear. Germline-derived CDR1 and CDR2 are SGHTA and FQGNSA. Trimming cost V 5 bases and J 2 bases, with 14 bases left between them. The CDR3 loop spans 15 amino acids. CDR3 coding DNA: TGTGCCAGCAGCGAATCAAACTACCACACAGATACGCAGTATTTT. It specifies CASSESNYHTDTQYF.

The chain recombines TRBV3-1 (or the pseudogene TRBV3-2) with TRBJ2-2, with TRBD2 matching over 7 bases. V shed 1 base, J shed 5 bases, and the junction held 1 base outside the gene matches. The CDR3 sequence is 14 residues long. The germline V gene encodes CDR1 LGHDT and CDR2 YNNKEL (reference sequence). CDR3 in DNA: TGTGCCAGCAGCCAAGGGGGGGGTACCGGGGAGCTGTTTTTT. Its translation is CASSQGGGTGELFF.

This chain joins TRBV11-2 and TRBJ2-3; TRBD2 might be the D (6 bases). The length of the CDR3 is 15 residues. The germline gives CDR1 SGHAT, CDR2 FQNNGV. V was pared by 5 bases and J by 2 bases, with 14 bases between. The CDR3 DNA is TGTGCCAGCAGCGGGAGGCTTGGAGCCACAGATACGCAGTATTTT. It translates to CASSGRLGATDTQYF.

The chain is built from TRBV7-3 and TRBJ1-3, with 10 bases matching TRBD1. V shed 5 bases and J 4 bases; nucleotides not matched to a gene: 5. This CDR3 region has 15 residues. Germline V gives CDR1 SGHTA, CDR2 FQGTGA. The chain's CDR3 is CASSPGTGVGNTIYF. As DNA, the CDR3 is TGTGCCAGCAGCCCGGGGACAGGGGTAGGAAACACCATATATTTT.

The gene calls are TRBV7-9 and TRBJ1-2, with D possibly being TRBD1 (5 bases). CDR3 size: 12 residues. Trimming took off 3 bases at V and 4 bases at J, with 6 bases between the two ends. CDR1 SEHNR and CDR2 FQNEAQ come from the germline V gene (reference sequence). The DNA for the CDR3 is TGTGCCAGCAGCTTGGGGGGCTATGGCTACACCTTC. This gives the protein CASSLGGYGYTF.

The chain has TRBV7-9 and TRBJ1-4, with D possibly matching TRBD1 (5 bases). CDR1 is SEHNR, CDR2 FQNEAQ, per germline (reference sequence). V lost 1 base and J 1 base, leaving 13 bases between the germline ends. The CDR3 totals 17 residues. CDR3 nucleotides: TGTGCCAGCAGCTTAGGCCAGGGTACCGTAACTAATGAAAAACTGTTTTTT. Its translation: CASSLGQGTVTNEKLFF.

J is TRBJ1-1 and V is TRBV3-1 (or the pseudogene TRBV3-2); D unresolved. Germline values: CDR1 LGHDT, CDR2 YNNKEL (reference sequence). V lost 0 bases and J lost 4, with 12 bases in between. CDR3 length equals 15 residues. The CDR3 here is CASSQDPRRGTEAFF. The CDR3 bases are TGTGCCAGCAGCCAAGATCCACGAAGAGGCACTGAAGCTTTCTTT.

This sequence joins TRBV2 and TRBJ2-7, with 7 bases that match TRBD2. CDR1 and CDR2 from the germline V gene are SNHLY and FYNNEI. The V and J ends lost 6 bases and 4 bases, in that order; junction bases with no gene match: 3. The CDR3 is 12 residues long. As DNA, the CDR3 is TGTGCCAGCAGCCCCGGGGGGTACGAGCAGTACTTC. Its protein is CASSPGGYEQYF.

The chain uses TRBV7-6 and TRBJ2-3, with 15 bases fitting TRBD2. CDR3 length equals 17 residues. V was pared by 5 bases and J by 6 bases, with 9 bases of the junction left unmatched. Germline CDR1 is SGHVS and CDR2 is FNYEAQ. This CDR3 is CASSPGTSGRIGDTQYF. DNA for the CDR3: TGTGCCAGCAGCCCGGGGACTAGCGGGAGGATCGGGGATACGCAGTATTTT.

This clone has just one count. V gene TRBV24-1 combines with J gene TRBJ2-2; TRBD2 aligns across 8 bases. The junction had 4 bases not matched to a gene; V was cut back by 1 base and J by 1 base. Germline V gene lookup returns CDR1 KGHDR and CDR2 SFDVKD. This CDR3 contains 17 residues. DNA of the CDR3: TGTGCCACCAGTGATTTCGGGGGGGCTGGGAACACCGGGGAGCTGTTTTTT. Translated, it gives CATSDFGGAGNTGELFF.

This sequence joins TRBV12-3 or TRBV12-4 and TRBJ1-1; D is unclear. V lost 3 bases to trimming and J lost 7 bases, with 9 bases between them. This CDR3 contains 12 residues. The CDR3 DNA is TGTGCCAGCAGTTTGTGGGCTAATGAAGCTTTCTTT. Its translation is CASSLWANEAFF.

The rearrangement uses TRBV7-9 and TRBJ1-1; D is possibly TRBD1 (5 bases). Trimming took 6 bases from V and 5 from J, leaving 19 bases between them. The CDR3 sequence is 15 residues long. The germline gives CDR1 SEHNR, CDR2 FQNEAQ (reference sequence). The CDR3 sequence is CASSPRELRGTEAFF. The CDR3 nucleotides read TGTGCCAGCAGTCCCAGAGAGCTAAGGGGAACTGAAGCTTTCTTT.

The chain recombines TRBV7-2 with TRBJ1-6; D may be TRBD1 (6 bases). CDR1 SGHTA and CDR2 FQGNSA come from the germline V gene. The CDR3 covers 17 residues. Trimming stripped 4 bases from V and 4 bases from J, with 17 bases between. CDR3: CASSSGRGYGYNSPLHF. The CDR3 region has the DNA TGTGCCAGCAGCTCAGGAAGGGGGTATGGGTATAATTCACCCCTCCACTTT.